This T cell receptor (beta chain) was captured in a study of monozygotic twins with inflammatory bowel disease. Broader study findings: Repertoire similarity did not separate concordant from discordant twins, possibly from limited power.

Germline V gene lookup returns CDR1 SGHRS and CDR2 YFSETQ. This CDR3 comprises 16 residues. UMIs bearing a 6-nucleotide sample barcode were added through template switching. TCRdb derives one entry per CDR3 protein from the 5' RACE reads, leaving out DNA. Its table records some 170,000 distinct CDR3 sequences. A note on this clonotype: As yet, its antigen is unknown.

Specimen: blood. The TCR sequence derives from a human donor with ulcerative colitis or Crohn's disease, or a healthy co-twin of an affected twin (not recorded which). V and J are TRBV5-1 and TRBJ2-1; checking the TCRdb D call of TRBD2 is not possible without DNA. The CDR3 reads CASSLDPGGRYNEQFF.